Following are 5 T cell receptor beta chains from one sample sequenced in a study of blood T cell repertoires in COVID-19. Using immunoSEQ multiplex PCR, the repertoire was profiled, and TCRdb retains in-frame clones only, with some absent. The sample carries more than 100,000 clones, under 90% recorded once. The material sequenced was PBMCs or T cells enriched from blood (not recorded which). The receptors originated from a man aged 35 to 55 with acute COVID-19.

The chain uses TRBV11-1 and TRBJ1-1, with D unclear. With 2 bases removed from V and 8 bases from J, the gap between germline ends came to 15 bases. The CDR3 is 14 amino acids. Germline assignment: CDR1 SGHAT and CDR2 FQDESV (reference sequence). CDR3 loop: CASSLNLAVAEAFF. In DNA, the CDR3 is TGTGCCAGCAGCTTAAATCTAGCGGTCGCGGAAGCTTTCTTT.

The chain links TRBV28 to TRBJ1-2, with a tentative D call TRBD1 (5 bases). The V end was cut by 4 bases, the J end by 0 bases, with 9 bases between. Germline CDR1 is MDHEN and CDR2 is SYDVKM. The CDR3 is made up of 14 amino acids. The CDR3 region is CASSSGGANYGYTF. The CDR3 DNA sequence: TGTGCCAGCAGTTCCGGGGGTGCTAACTATGGCTACACCTTC.

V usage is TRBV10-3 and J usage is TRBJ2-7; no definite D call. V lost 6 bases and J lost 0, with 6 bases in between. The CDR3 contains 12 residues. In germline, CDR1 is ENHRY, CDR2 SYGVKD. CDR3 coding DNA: TGTGCCATCAGCAGTACCTCCTACGAGCAGTACTTC. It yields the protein CAISSTSYEQYF.

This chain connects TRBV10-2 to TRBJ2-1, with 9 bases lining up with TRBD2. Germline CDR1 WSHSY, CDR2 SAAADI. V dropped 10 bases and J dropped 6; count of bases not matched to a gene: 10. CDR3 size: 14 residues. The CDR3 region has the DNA TGCGCCACCCGGCCCAGCGGGGGGACCAATGAGCAGTTCTTC. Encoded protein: CATRPSGGTNEQFF.

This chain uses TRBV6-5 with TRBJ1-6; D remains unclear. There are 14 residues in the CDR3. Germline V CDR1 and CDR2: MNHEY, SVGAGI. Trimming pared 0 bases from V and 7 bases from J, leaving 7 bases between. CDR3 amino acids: CASSYSPGNSPLHF. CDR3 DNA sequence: TGTGCCAGCAGTTACTCACCGGGAAATTCACCCCTCCACTTT.